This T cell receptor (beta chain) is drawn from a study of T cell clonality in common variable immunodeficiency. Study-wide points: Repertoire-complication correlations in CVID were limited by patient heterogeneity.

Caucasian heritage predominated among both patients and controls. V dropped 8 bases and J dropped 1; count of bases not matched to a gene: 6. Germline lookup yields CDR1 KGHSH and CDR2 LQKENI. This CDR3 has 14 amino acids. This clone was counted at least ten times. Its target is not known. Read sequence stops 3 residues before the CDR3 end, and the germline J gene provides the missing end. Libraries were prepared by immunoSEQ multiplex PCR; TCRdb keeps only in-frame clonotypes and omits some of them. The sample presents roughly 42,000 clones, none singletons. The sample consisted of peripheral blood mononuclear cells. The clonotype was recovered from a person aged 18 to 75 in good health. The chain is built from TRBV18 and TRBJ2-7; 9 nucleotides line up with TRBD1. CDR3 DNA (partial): TGTGCCAGCGGAACCGGGACAGGGTCCTACGAG. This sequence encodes CASGTGTGSYE. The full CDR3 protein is CASGTGTGSYEQYF.